This T cell receptor beta chain was obtained from a study of blood T cell repertoires in COVID-19. In the study overall: Both acute and convalescent COVID-19 samples were obtained from the United States, Italy and Spain. PBMCs, B-cell-depleted T cells, or T cells were the source of the cDNA or gDNA that made up the material.

Germline values: CDR1 MDHEN, CDR2 SYDVKM. The CDR3 consists of 13 residues. V was shortened by 8 bases and J by 8 bases, with 13 bases between the two germline ends. In the authors' workflow: Amplified reference gene primers provided the basis for estimating nucleated cell counts. Here immunoSEQ multiplex PCR was the method, and the copy in TCRdb shows in-frame clones only, minus some. The D gene and trimming were derived from the DNA, and the V and J assignments and clone size from that table. Of roughly 15,000 clones listed, 75% to 85% are singletons. This sequence joins TRBV28 and TRBJ1-6; D is possibly TRBD1 (6 bases). The sequencing sample was made of peripheral blood. This receptor was obtained from a woman aged 45-59 years with active or convalescent COVID-19. This CDR3 is CASGTGPHSPLHF. For the CDR3, the DNA is TGTGCCAGCGGTACAGGGCCACATTCACCCCTCCACTTT.